This TCR beta chain was obtained from a study of T cell changes during pregnancy in multiple sclerosis. Here immunoSEQ multiplex PCR was the method, and the copy in TCRdb shows in-frame clones only, minus some. The sample lists about 33,000 clones; roughly nine tenths were seen once. Germline CDR1 and CDR2: LNHDA and SQIVND (reference sequence). Trimming took 6 bases from V and 1 from J; bases not matched to a gene: 4. The CDR3 consists of 14 residues. The material was CD4+ T cells from peripheral blood mononuclear cells, obtained in the third trimester of pregnancy. The clonotype originates from a female donor in good health, enrolled as a control in a pregnancy study. V gene TRBV19 combines with J gene TRBJ2-3, with TRBD2 identical over 7 bases. In nucleotides, the CDR3 is TGTGCCAGTAGAAGCGGGGCCCGCACAGATACGCAGTATTTT. This translates into CASRSGARTDTQYF.